A single T cell receptor beta chain is shown here with its context. No antigen is known for it. Base-call qualities are not available, and no considerably larger clone is one nucleotide away. Receptor libraries were prepared by the immunoSEQ multiplex PCR assay. Imported from immuneACCESS, the table was reduced by TCRdb to in-frame sequences with V and J called. These copies leave out some clones; in studies compared against another copy, an unresolved V gene accounts for under half, and the cause of the remainder is not known. The sample includes 88,000 or so clones, with about 92% observed a single time. 1.4% of the sample is held by the ten biggest clonotypes. The sample comes from a study of T cell changes during pregnancy in multiple sclerosis (dated by TCRdb to between 2019 and 2020). Study-level background: The study looked at changes in the T cell repertoire across pregnancy in women with multiple sclerosis.

The germline V gene gives CDR1 as MGHRA and CDR2 as YSYEKL. From cysteine to phenylalanine, the CDR3 is 18 amino acids long. Of the read, only the CDR3 DNA is kept; its 54 bases are in frame from base 1. V is clipped by 4 bases and J by 7 bases, and the sequence between their germline boundaries is 23 bases long. This receptor was obtained from a female donor with multiple sclerosis, enrolled in a pregnancy study. The sequence is built from TRBV4-1 and TRBJ1-6; possibly the D gene is TRBD1, per 6 matching bases. The sequences come from peripheral blood, collected before pregnancy. For the CDR3, the sequence is CASSPREGSRGRNSPLHF. At the DNA level, the sequence is TGCGCCAGCAGCCCCAGAGAGGGTTCCAGGGGTCGGAATTCACCCCTCCACTTT.